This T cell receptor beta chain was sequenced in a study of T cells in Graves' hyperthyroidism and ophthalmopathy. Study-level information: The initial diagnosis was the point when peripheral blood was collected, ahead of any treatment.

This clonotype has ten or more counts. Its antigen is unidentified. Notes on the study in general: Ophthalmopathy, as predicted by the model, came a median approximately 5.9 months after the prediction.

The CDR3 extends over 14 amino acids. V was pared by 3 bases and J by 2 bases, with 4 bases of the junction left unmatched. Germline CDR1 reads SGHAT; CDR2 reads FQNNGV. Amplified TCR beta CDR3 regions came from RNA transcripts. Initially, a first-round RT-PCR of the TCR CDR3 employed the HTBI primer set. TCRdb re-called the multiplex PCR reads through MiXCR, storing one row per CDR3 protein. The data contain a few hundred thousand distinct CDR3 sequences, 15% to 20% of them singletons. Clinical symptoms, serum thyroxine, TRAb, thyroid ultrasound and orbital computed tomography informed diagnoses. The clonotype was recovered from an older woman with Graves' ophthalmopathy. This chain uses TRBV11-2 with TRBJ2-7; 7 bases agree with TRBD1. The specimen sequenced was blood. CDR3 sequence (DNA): TGTGCCAGCAGCTTCGGACAGGCCGCCTACGAGCAGTACTTC. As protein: CASSFGQAAYEQYF.